The clone carrying this TCR beta chain was observed at least ten times. This specimen comes from a study of breast tumors, draining lymph nodes, adjacent tissues. TCRdb fed the multiplex PCR reads into MiXCR, producing one record per CDR3 protein. The table has about 47,000 distinct CDR3 sequences, about 23% seen once. After removal of 7 bases from V and 8 bases from J, the junction contained 17 bases not matched to a gene. The CDR3 sequence is 18 residues long. From germline, CDR1 is MNHNY and CDR2 SVGAGI (reference sequence). The chain couples TRBV6-6 to TRBJ2-3; 14 bases are a match to TRBD2. The sample taken for sequencing was breast tumor tissue. This receptor was identified in a female donor with breast cancer. Some clones in this sample may be carry-over from other donors' samples. The CDR3 protein is CASTVPPGLAGGPGTQYF. The CDR3 DNA follows: TGTGCCAGCACCGTACCACCTGGACTAGCGGGGGGCCCGGGTACGCAGTATTTT.